The present T cell receptor (beta chain) was sequenced within a study of T cell responses to AZD1222 COVID-19 vaccine. In the study overall: Second-dose intervals near 4 or 12 weeks were combined.

V was clipped by 3 bases and J by 5 bases, with 13 bases between them. CDR1 MNHEY and CDR2 SVGAGI come from the germline V gene. The CDR3 has 14 amino acids. Profiled with immunoSEQ multiplex PCR; TCRdb holds only in-frame clones, not every one. The sample yields roughly 98,000 clones, approximately 94% seen once. To note about this clone: Antigen unknown.

Study findings and constraints: White British donors predominated, females outnumbered males, and clonal diversity was possibly underestimated. CD4 TCRs covered the whole spike, strongest at regions 160-218 and 743-854. Researchers took repertoire samples only after the peak T cell response had come.

This specimen consisted of peripheral blood, obtained on day 0 of AZD1222 vaccination. The J gene is TRBJ1-1, the V gene TRBV6-5, with a possible D match to TRBD1 (6 bases). This sequence originates from an adult in good health. The CDR3 spells CASSYSGADTEAFF. The CDR3 DNA sequence: TGTGCCAGCAGTTATTCAGGGGCGGATACTGAAGCTTTCTTT.